The 14 T cell receptor beta chains below were found in one sample sequenced in a study of cytomegalovirus exposure and HLA in healthy donors. It was with 60 Vbeta and 13 Jbeta primers that the PCR ran. Measured with immunoSEQ multiplex PCR; TCRdb has only the in-frame clones, and not every one. The sample yields 95,000 to 150,000 clones, approximately 15% seen once. Specimen: PBMCs. These receptors originate from a young woman in good health and CMV-seronegative.

The table lists this clone with a few counts. The rearrangement uses TRBV29-1 and TRBJ2-5; D is uncertain. Deletions cut 4 bases from V and 0 bases from J, with 12 bases between. The CDR3 runs 14 residues. The germline gives CDR1 SQVTM, CDR2 ANQGSEA. CDR3 sequence: CSVGTYVYQETQYF. The CDR3 DNA reads TGCAGCGTTGGAACATACGTGTACCAAGAGACCCAGTACTTC.

V usage is TRBV5-4 and J usage is TRBJ2-3; D may be TRBD2 (5 bases). The CDR3 extends over 14 amino acids. V was clipped by 6 bases and J by 2 bases, with 13 bases between them. Per the germline V gene, CDR1 is SGHNT and CDR2 is YYREEE (reference sequence). DNA of the CDR3: TGTGCCAGCACCCTCAGCGGTGCCACAGATACGCAGTATTTT. Translated: CASTLSGATDTQYF. Full variable domain (outside the CDR3, taken from reference TRBV5-4 and TRBJ2-3): ETGVTQSPTHLIKTRGQQVTLRCSSQSGHNTVSWYQQALGQGPQFIFQYYREEENGRGNFPPRFSGLQFPNYSSELNVNALELDDSALYLCASTLSGATDTQYFGPGTRLTVL.

This clone has only a few counts. The CDR3 DNA reads TGTGCCAGCAGCTTAGTTTGGGTCGGAGGCAATCAGCCCCAGCATTTT. Amino acids: CASSLVWVGGNQPQHF. The chain has TRBV7-2 and TRBJ1-5; D not certain. Germline lookup yields CDR1 SGHTA and CDR2 FQGNSA. V lost 1 base, J lost 2 bases, and 12 bases lay in between. CDR3 size: 16 residues.

Only a few counts were recorded for this clone. One end of the junction varies from germline; a read error may be responsible. Other DNA sequences within the sample encode an identical CDR3. The rearrangement uses TRBV7-9 and TRBJ1-2; tentatively, D is TRBD1 (5 bases). The CDR3 sequence is 13 residues long. CDR1 is SEHNR and CDR2 is FQNEAQ in the germline V gene (reference sequence). CDR3 sequence reads: CASSLQAGNDYTF. DNA for the CDR3: TGTGCTAGCAGCTTACAGGCCGGCAATGACTACACCTTC.

This clone occurred many times. This chain joins TRBV27 and TRBJ1-5, with 8 bases identical to TRBD1. Germline trimming cut 6 bases from V and 1 base from J; bases unmatched to any gene: 2. Germline CDR1 reads MNHEY; CDR2 reads SMNVEV (reference sequence). The CDR3 loop spans 14 amino acids. CDR3 sequence reads: CASRRTGSNQPQHF. CDR3 DNA sequence: TGTGCCAGCAGGAGGACAGGGAGCAATCAGCCCCAGCATTTT.

Only a few counts were recorded for this clone. CDR3 residues: CASSSITLAGGYEQYF. The CDR3 nucleotides read TGTGCCAGCAGTTCCATCACGCTAGCGGGGGGCTACGAGCAGTACTTC. The chain combines TRBV6-6 with TRBJ2-7, with 11 positions matching TRBD2. There are 16 residues in the CDR3. Germline assignment: CDR1 MNHNY and CDR2 SVGAGI (reference sequence). J gave up 3 bases and V 4 bases, and 8 bases lay outside the gene matches.

This clone was recorded a few times. The junction shows a germline mismatch at one end, possibly a read error. The chain joins TRBV2 to TRBJ1-2; 7 bases agree with TRBD1. The CDR3 is 15 amino acids. Per germline, CDR1 SNHLY and CDR2 FYNNEI. CDR3 amino acids: CASSKAKGTVPSYTF. The CDR3 DNA reads TGTGCCAGCAGTAAAGCTAAAGGGACAGTGCCGAGCTACACCTTC. The full variable domain, completed using reference TRBV2 and TRBJ1-2, is EPEVTQTPSHQVTQMGQEVILRCVPISNHLYFYWYRQILGQKVEFLVSFYNNEISEKSEIFDDQFSVERPDGSNFTLKIRSTKLEDSAMYFCASSKAKGTVPSYTFGSGTRLTVV.

The genes are TRBV4-2 and TRBJ2-7; 7 bases fit TRBD2. The CDR3 has 16 amino acids. V lost 0 bases and J lost 3; bases outside the gene matches: 8. Germline CDR1 and CDR2: LGHNA and YNFKEQ. The CDR3 loop is CASSQDRAGDNYEQYF. CDR3 nucleotide sequence: TGTGCCAGCAGCCAAGACCGGGCGGGGGATAACTACGAGCAGTACTTC.

The gene calls are TRBV27 and TRBJ1-5; perhaps TRBD1 as D (6 bases). V was pared by 5 bases and J by 5 bases, with 13 bases between. CDR1 and CDR2 (germline): MNHEY, SMNVEV (reference sequence). CDR3 length: 14 amino acids. CDR3 DNA sequence: TGTGCCAGCAGTACACAGGGAGTTCATCAGCCCCAGCATTTT. It specifies CASSTQGVHQPQHF.

This clone turned up a few times. The chain links TRBV5-1 to TRBJ2-1; D is possibly TRBD2 (7 bases). V lost 0 bases and J lost 7, with 14 bases in between. The CDR3 totals 15 residues. Germline CDR1 is SGHRS and CDR2 is YFSETQ. As DNA, the CDR3 is TGCGCCAGCAGCTTGGTGGGGGGGCGAGGTAATGAGCAGTTCTTC. Protein: CASSLVGGRGNEQFF.

This clone was observed a few times. This rearrangement joins TRBV30 to TRBJ2-1; a possible D gene is TRBD1 (5 bases). This CDR3 comprises 14 residues. Germline lookup yields CDR1 GTSNPN and CDR2 SVGIG (reference sequence). With 1 base removed from V and 3 bases from J, the gap between germline ends came to 10 bases. In DNA, the CDR3 is TGTGCCTGGAGTGCGGACACCAGCTACAATGAGCAGTTCTTC. It codes for CAWSADTSYNEQFF.

This clone appeared a few times. The genes are TRBV4-1 and TRBJ2-3, with 8 bases aligning to TRBD2. Germline values: CDR1 MGHRA, CDR2 YSYEKL. This CDR3 spans 14 amino acids. The V gene end was trimmed by 3 bases and the J gene end by 4 bases; junction bases not matched to a gene: 3. CDR3 protein: CASSQRGLADTQYF. The DNA for the CDR3 is TGCGCCAGCAGCCAGAGGGGACTAGCAGATACGCAGTATTTT.

This rearrangement joins TRBV18 to TRBJ1-5; D is ambiguous. This CDR3 region has 16 residues. Trimming took 1 base from V and 0 from J, leaving 10 bases between them. Germline V gene sequence: CDR1 KGHSH, CDR2 LQKENI. The CDR3 nucleotides are TGTGCCAGCTCACCACACAGCCTATATAGCAATCAGCCCCAGCATTTT. Protein product: CASSPHSLYSNQPQHF. The full variable domain, in which reference TRBV18 and TRBJ1-5 provide the parts outside the CDR3, is NAGVMQNPRHLVRRRGQEARLRCSPMKGHSHVYWYRQLPEEGLKFMVYLQKENIIDESGMPKERFSAEFPKEGPSILRIQQVVRGDSAAYFCASSPHSLYSNQPQHFGDGTRLSIL.

This clone came up a few times. This chain joins TRBV28 and TRBJ2-3; weak D call: TRBD2 (6 bases). The CDR3 has 14 amino acids. V lost 7 bases and J lost 3, with 14 bases in between. Per the germline V gene, CDR1 is MDHEN and CDR2 is SYDVKM. CDR3 DNA sequence: TGTGCCAGCACCCCTTCAGGGAGGACAGATACGCAGTATTTT. Translating gives CASTPSGRTDTQYF.